The rows below give T cell receptor beta chains drawn from one sample of a study of blood T cell repertoires in COVID-19. Sequencing used immunoSEQ multiplex PCR; TCRdb keeps in-frame clones, though not all of them. The repertoire holds over 200,000 clones, with over 75% as singletons. The source material was peripheral blood. These receptor sequences come from a human donor in a cohort sampled during active COVID-19. CDR3s include the opening cysteine and the closing phenylalanine or tryptophan. A D gene is named only where the DNA matches it firmly. Clone sizes are given selectively: once, few, many, or a class where the clone is expanded.

CDR3nt | CDR3aa | abundance | j_gene | d_gene | v_gene
TGTGCCAGCAGCTTACTAGGAGAGACCCAGTACTTC | CASSLLGETQYF | . | TRBJ2-5 | . | TRBV11-2
TGTGCCAGCAGCGTAGAACAGGGTAGGAACGAGCAGTACTTC | CASSVEQGRNEQYF | few | TRBJ2-7 | . | TRBV9
TGCGCCAGCAGCCAAGCGGGCAGGGCGAGCGGCTACACCTTC | CASSQAGRASGYTF | . | TRBJ1-2 | . | TRBV4-3
TGTGCCAGCAGCGCAGAACTCGGGACTCCTCTCAATGAGCAGTTCTTC | CASSAELGTPLNEQFF | . | TRBJ2-1 | . | TRBV9
TGCGCCAGCAGTCAATCGGTTTCTTTGGGGCGCGGCAATCAGCCCCAGCATTTT | CASSQSVSLGRGNQPQHF | . | TRBJ1-5 | . | TRBV23-1
TGTGCCAGCAGAAACTCGCGGGAAAACTTCTATGGCTACACCTTC | CASRNSRENFYGYTF | . | TRBJ1-2 | . | TRBV28
TGTGCCAGCAGCCAGGGGAATGAGCAGTTCTTC | CASSQGNEQFF | few | TRBJ2-1 | . | TRBV27
TGTGCCAGCAGCTTTACTAGCGGGGGGTACAATGAGCAGTTCTTC | CASSFTSGGYNEQFF | . | TRBJ2-1 | TRBD2 | TRBV7-3
TGTGCCAGCAGCTTAGCAGGGGGAGCCTACAATGAGCAGTTCTTC | CASSLAGGAYNEQFF | . | TRBJ2-1 | . | TRBV7-2
TGTGCCACCAGCAGAGTGTCTAGCTCGCCCTACGAGCAGTACTTC | CATSRVSSSPYEQYF | . | TRBJ2-7 | . | TRBV15
TGTGCCAGCAGCCAAAGGGTAAGGGACAGGGGCTACGAGCAGTACTTC | CASSQRVRDRGYEQYF | . | TRBJ2-7 | TRBD1 | TRBV14
TGTGCCAGCAGCCCCCGACAGGGGCGGGTGAACACTGAAGCTTTCTTT | CASSPRQGRVNTEAFF | once | TRBJ1-1 | TRBD1 | TRBV9
TGTGCCAGCAGCCAAGGATCGGGGGAGGCTAACTATGGCTACACCTTC | CASSQGSGEANYGYTF | . | TRBJ1-2 | . | TRBV4-2
TGTGCCAGCAGCTCCCGACAGGGGAAAGAGACCCAGTACTTC | CASSSRQGKETQYF | . | TRBJ2-5 | TRBD1 | TRBV7-9
TGTGCCAGCAGCGCCGGACAGGGGAACACTGAAGCTTTCTTT | CASSAGQGNTEAFF | few | TRBJ1-1 | TRBD1 | TRBV7-9
TGTGCCAGCAGACCAGACAGTGTGGCGGGCTACACCTTC | CASRPDSVAGYTF | . | TRBJ1-2 | . | TRBV7-2
TGTGCCAGCAGTGATCCCCAGAATAGCAATCAGCCCCAGCATTTT | CASSDPQNSNQPQHF | . | TRBJ1-5 | . | TRBV6-1
TGTGCCACTCAAGCGGGGCTGTACAATGAGCAGTTCTTC | CATQAGLYNEQFF | . | TRBJ2-1 | TRBD2 | TRBV27
TGTGCCAGCAGCACCAGAGGGACTAGCAGAACCTACGAGCAGTACTTC | CASSTRGTSRTYEQYF | . | TRBJ2-7 | TRBD2 | TRBV5-6
TGTGCCAGCAGTGAAGGGGTCCGGGGGACCCAGTACTTC | CASSEGVRGTQYF | . | TRBJ2-5 | . | TRBV6-1
TGTGCCAGCAGCTTGGGACAGGGGGCGAGAGGAAACACCATATATTTT | CASSLGQGARGNTIYF | . | TRBJ1-3 | TRBD1 | TRBV5-8
TGTGCCAGCAGCTTAGGTGGAGGGTATCCTGAAGCTTTCTTT | CASSLGGGYPEAFF | once | TRBJ1-1 | . | TRBV7-9
TGTGCCACCAAGGGACTAGCGGGCCAAGAGACCCAGTACTTC | CATKGLAGQETQYF | . | TRBJ2-5 | TRBD2 | TRBV24-1
TGTGCCAGCGGACAACAGAATGAAAAACTGTTTTTT | CASGQQNEKLFF | . | TRBJ1-4 | . | TRBV25-1
TGTGCCAGCGGGGGACTAGCGGGAATACTCCGAACAGATACGCAGTATTTT | CASGGLAGILRTDTQYF | . | TRBJ2-3 | TRBD2 | TRBV27
TGTGCCAGCAGTCCCCGATGGAGGCTAGCCGCCCCAGATACGCAGTATTTT | CASSPRWRLAAPDTQYF | . | TRBJ2-3 | . | TRBV25-1
TGCAGCGTTGATATAGGGAGCGGGAACGGGGAGCTGTTTTTT | CSVDIGSGNGELFF | few | TRBJ2-2 | TRBD2 | TRBV29-1
TGTGCCTGGAGAGGGGGTAGCGGGAGTCTAGGAGAGCAGTTCTTC | CAWRGGSGSLGEQFF | once | TRBJ2-1 | TRBD2 | TRBV30
TGTGCCAGCAGCATTCCTACTAGCACAGATACGCAGTATTTT | CASSIPTSTDTQYF | . | TRBJ2-3 | . | TRBV5-4
TGTGCCAGCAGCTTAGCGACAGCGGGAGGGCCTGACGAGCAGTACTTC | CASSLATAGGPDEQYF | . | TRBJ2-7 | TRBD2 | TRBV7-8
TGTGCCAGTAGTCCGTGGACTAGCGGGAGCCCGGCCGGGGAGCTGTTTTTT | CASSPWTSGSPAGELFF | . | TRBJ2-2 | TRBD2 | TRBV19
TGTGCCAGCAGTTACTCGATGTATGGCAGGGGCACTGAAGCTTTCTTT | CASSYSMYGRGTEAFF | . | TRBJ1-1 | . | TRBV6-2/TRBV6-3
TGTGCCAGCAAGACCTCTAGCGGAAGATACCAAGAGACCCAGTACTTC | CASKTSSGRYQETQYF | . | TRBJ2-5 | TRBD2 | TRBV2
TGTGCCAGCAGCCCACACAGGATTCCCTACGAGCAGTACTTC | CASSPHRIPYEQYF | once | TRBJ2-7 | . | TRBV9
TGTGCCAGCAGCATAAGGGGTCAGGGAGGTGAAAAACTGTTTTTT | CASSIRGQGGEKLFF | . | TRBJ1-4 | . | TRBV7-2
TGTGCCAGCAGCGTGACGGGGAGCACAGATACGCAGTATTTT | CASSVTGSTDTQYF | . | TRBJ2-3 | . | TRBV9
TGTGCCTGGAGTAGACAGCACACAGATACGCAGTATTTT | CAWSRQHTDTQYF | . | TRBJ2-3 | . | TRBV30
TGTGCCAGCAGCCAAGAGGGGAGGGGCCTCTATGGCTACACCTTC | CASSQEGRGLYGYTF | . | TRBJ1-2 | . | TRBV3-1/TRBV3-2
TGTGCCAGCACCCTGACAGGGCCGAACACTGAAGCTTTCTTT | CASTLTGPNTEAFF | . | TRBJ1-1 | TRBD1 | TRBV28
TGCGCCAGCAGCCAACAGGGGGCAAAGACTGAAGCTTTCTTT | CASSQQGAKTEAFF | . | TRBJ1-1 | TRBD1 | TRBV4-3